Following are 18 T cell receptor beta chains from one sample sequenced in a study of technical replicates of blood from a few donors. The table came from immunoSEQ multiplex PCR; TCRdb's copy has only in-frame clones and leaves some out. Among some 96,000 clones listed, approximately 96% were seen once. The sample comprised T cells isolated from PBMCs. All receptors derive from a human donor in good health.

The rearrangement uses TRBV5-1 and TRBJ2-1; 9 nucleotides match TRBD2. Losses at the gene ends were 5 bases for V and 2 bases for J; bases not matched to a gene: 11. The CDR3 consists of 17 residues. Per germline, CDR1 SGHRS and CDR2 YFSETQ. CDR3 sequence reads: CASRAERGGGAYNEQFF. DNA for the CDR3: TGCGCCAGCAGAGCCGAGCGAGGCGGGGGGGCCTACAATGAGCAGTTCTTC.

The V gene is TRBV25-1, the J gene TRBJ2-5, with 14 bases that match TRBD2. CDR3 length: 16 residues. In germline, CDR1 is MGHDK, CDR2 SYGVNS. Losses at the gene ends were 7 bases for V and 2 bases for J; bases not matched to a gene: 6. The CDR3 loop is CASNRGLAGGQETQYF. CDR3 nucleotides: TGTGCCAGCAATAGAGGACTAGCGGGGGGTCAAGAGACCCAGTACTTC.

The chain combines TRBV7-3 with TRBJ2-2, with D unclear. Germline values: CDR1 SGHTA, CDR2 FQGTGA. V was clipped by 4 bases and J by 1 base, with 4 bases between them. This CDR3 region has 13 residues. The CDR3 loop is CASSSGNTGELFF. Here the CDR3 DNA reads TGTGCCAGCAGCTCAGGGAACACCGGGGAGCTGTTTTTT.

In its sample, this clone was seen once. This sequence joins TRBV6-4 and TRBJ2-7; D is undetermined. This CDR3 is 14 amino acids long. Germline V gene data show CDR1 as MRHNA and CDR2 as SNTAGT. V was pared by 0 bases and J by 1 base, with 7 bases between. The DNA of the CDR3 is TGTGCCAGCAGTGACTCGGGCAGGTCCTACGAGCAGTACTTC. It is translated as CASSDSGRSYEQYF.

The chain couples TRBV2 to TRBJ2-1, with 10 bases that match TRBD2. The CDR3 length is 15 residues. With V trimmed by 2 bases and J by 8 bases, 6 bases remained unmatched. Germline assignment: CDR1 SNHLY and CDR2 FYNNEI. Here the CDR3 DNA reads TGTGCCAGCAGTGAATCTAGCGGGAGCTTTGATGAGCAGTTCTTC. It codes for CASSESSGSFDEQFF.

The sample holds a few counts of this clone. V usage is TRBV7-8 and J usage is TRBJ1-2, with TRBD1 matching 7 bases. The CDR3 runs to 14 residues. Germline V gene lookup returns CDR1 SGHVS and CDR2 FQNEAQ. V lost 5 bases to trimming and J lost 4 bases; unmatched junction nucleotides: 7. In DNA, the CDR3 is TGTGCCAGCAGCCCCCGGGACAGCTCCTATGGCTACACCTTC. This gives the protein CASSPRDSSYGYTF.

The chain joins TRBV27 to TRBJ2-3, with no clear D. Between the trimmed V and J ends, which lost 2 bases and 2 bases, there was a span of 11 bases. The V gene's germline CDR1 is MNHEY and CDR2 SMNVEV (reference sequence). This CDR3 comprises 15 residues. The CDR3 sequence is CASSLSRRPTDTQYF. Written as DNA, the CDR3 is TGTGCCAGCAGTTTAAGTCGGAGACCCACAGATACGCAGTATTTT.

This chain uses TRBV6-1 with TRBJ2-3; D is unclear. Germline V lookup: CDR1 MNHNS, CDR2 SASEGT. V was cut by 1 base and J by 1 base, with 12 bases left in between. The CDR3 loop spans 16 amino acids. DNA for the CDR3: TGTGCCAGCAGTGAAGACCGACGGGTTCGCACAGATACGCAGTATTTT. Translated: CASSEDRRVRTDTQYF.

V gene TRBV28 combines with J gene TRBJ1-1; a weak D match, TRBD1 (6 bases). With 2 bases removed from V and 5 bases from J, the gap between germline ends came to 15 bases. The CDR3 has 15 amino acids. Per germline, CDR1 MDHEN and CDR2 SYDVKM. This CDR3 is CASSLVQGWVTEAFF. CDR3 bases: TGTGCCAGCAGTTTAGTTCAGGGGTGGGTTACTGAAGCTTTCTTT.

The chain links TRBV30 to TRBJ1-1; 7 positions match TRBD1. This CDR3 spans 14 amino acids. Germline CDR1 GTSNPN, CDR2 SVGIG (reference sequence). V lost 0 bases and J lost 6; bases outside the gene matches: 7. CDR3 loop: CAWSVLITGAEAFF. The DNA for the CDR3 is TGTGCCTGGAGTGTACTGATCACAGGGGCTGAAGCTTTCTTT. Full variable domain (missing parts from reference TRBV30 and TRBJ1-1): SQTIHQWPATLVQPVGSPLSLECTVEGTSNPNLYWYRQAAGRGLQLLFYSVGIGQISSEVPQNLSASRPQDRQFILSSKKLLLSDSGFYLCAWSVLITGAEAFFGQGTRLTVV.

The gene calls are TRBV7-9 and TRBJ2-1, with 7 bases that match TRBD2. V lost 6 bases, J lost 5 bases, and 7 bases stayed unmatched. Per germline, CDR1 SEHNR and CDR2 FQNEAQ (reference sequence). The length of the CDR3 is 14 residues. The DNA of the CDR3 is TGTGCCAGCAGGCCCACTAGCGTGGACAATGAGCAGTTCTTC. It is translated as CASRPTSVDNEQFF.

The rearrangement links TRBV6-6 to TRBJ2-7; 7 bases are shared with TRBD1. The V segment lost 4 bases and the J segment 2 bases; nucleotides outside the gene matches: 8. Germline V gene sequence: CDR1 MNHNY, CDR2 SVGAGI (reference sequence). The CDR3 spans 15 residues. The CDR3 DNA reads as TGTGCCAGCAGTTTGTCGGGGCAGGGGGCCTACGAGCAGTACTTC. This codes for CASSLSGQGAYEQYF.

The rearrangement uses TRBV30 and TRBJ2-1; TRBD2 is a possible D gene (5 bases). CDR1 GTSNPN and CDR2 SVGIG come from the germline V gene (reference sequence). CDR3 length equals 14 residues. V gave up 1 base and J gave up 7 bases, with 14 bases separating them. The CDR3 nucleotides are TGTGCCTGGAGTGGAGGGCCGGTGGGGAATGAGCAGTTCTTC. Translation gives CAWSGGPVGNEQFF. Filled out from reference TRBV30 and TRBJ2-1, the complete variable domain reads SQTIHQWPATLVQPVGSPLSLECTVEGTSNPNLYWYRQAAGRGLQLLFYSVGIGQISSEVPQNLSASRPQDRQFILSSKKLLLSDSGFYLCAWSGGPVGNEQFFGPGTRLTVL.

This clone was observed once. The J gene is TRBJ2-5, the V gene TRBV10-3, with 8 bases identical to TRBD2. With V trimmed by 6 bases and J by 2 bases, 11 bases remained unmatched. Germline lookup yields CDR1 ENHRY and CDR2 SYGVKD. The CDR3 is 16 amino acids. CDR3 bases: TGTGCCATCAGCATGGGGCCGGCGGGGGGACAAGAGACCCAGTACTTC. It is translated as CAISMGPAGGQETQYF.

In its sample, this clone was seen once. This chain joins TRBV27 and TRBJ1-2; D not certain. Germline loops: CDR1 MNHEY, CDR2 SMNVEV (reference sequence). CDR3 length: 14 residues. The V and J ends lost 2 bases and 8 bases respectively, with 15 bases between them. CDR3 sequence: CASSLRMDLRGYTF. The CDR3 DNA is TGTGCCAGCAGTTTACGGATGGATCTGCGGGGCTACACCTTC.

This rearrangement joins TRBV28 to TRBJ2-7; 9 bases line up with TRBD1. After removal of 5 bases from V and 6 bases from J, the junction contained 11 bases not matched to a gene. In germline, CDR1 is MDHEN, CDR2 SYDVKM. This CDR3 is built from 15 residues. CDR3 bases: TGTGCCAGCAGTCCTGGGACAGGGAAAAGCGGCGAGCAGTACTTC. Translation: CASSPGTGKSGEQYF.

The chain has TRBV6-5 and TRBJ2-1, with TRBD1 matching over 8 bases. The CDR3 runs 16 residues. V shed 0 bases and J 4 bases; nucleotides not matched to a gene: 5. The germline gives CDR1 MNHEY, CDR2 SVGAGI. The CDR3 loop reads CASSYSRQGFYNEQFF. The CDR3 bases are TGTGCCAGCAGTTACTCGAGACAGGGGTTTTACAATGAGCAGTTCTTC.

The V call is TRBV2, the J call TRBJ1-5, with no clear D. CDR3 size: 14 residues. The germline V and J ends were trimmed by 0 bases and 4 bases, with 7 bases remaining between them. Germline loops: CDR1 SNHLY, CDR2 FYNNEI. CDR3 DNA: TGTGCCAGCAGTGAAGCGACAAGGAATCAGCCCCAGCATTTT. It specifies CASSEATRNQPQHF.